This TCR beta chain emerged from a study of blood T cell repertoires in COVID-19. Trimming pared 4 bases from V and 13 bases from J, leaving 14 bases between. The CDR3 extends over 11 amino acids. Germline assignment: CDR1 DFQATT and CDR2 SNEGSKA (reference sequence). Original handling: Amplifying reference gene primers gave estimates of nucleated cell counts. Sequencing was performed with immunoSEQ multiplex PCR; in TCRdb, only in-frame clones are kept and a portion is missing. Clone size and V and J calls were adopted from that table, with D and trimming inferred from the DNA. The sample includes 340,000 or so clones, around 86% of them seen just once.

The receptor comes from a man aged 50-59 years with active or convalescent COVID-19. The specimen was peripheral blood. The rearrangement joins TRBV20-1 to TRBJ2-1; D call uncertain. CDR3 nucleotide sequence: TGCAGTGCTAAAACGGTGAGCCGCCAGTTCTTC. It specifies CSAKTVSRQFF.